A single sample is the source of the 7 T cell receptor beta chains below, sequenced in a study of T-cell memory formation after mild COVID-19. TCRdb called the 5' RACE reads again in MiXCR, with one record for every CDR3 protein. Of hundreds of thousands of distinct CDR3 sequences in the sample, 28% were seen once. Sequenced: PBMCs or a T cell subset sorted from them (not recorded which). Receptor source: an adult woman who had mild COVID-19 (a few samples of this study predate the infection). Cell type and time point are not known.

The chain joins TRBV12-3 or TRBV12-4 to TRBJ2-3; a possible D gene is TRBD1 (6 bases). The CDR3 runs 13 residues. V dropped 5 bases and J dropped 4 bases, with 10 bases sitting between them. CDR3 loop: CASSKDSADTQYF. In nucleotides, the CDR3 is TGTGCCAGCAGTAAGGACAGCGCAGATACGCAGTATTTT.

This chain links TRBV7-9 with TRBJ2-3, with D possibly matching TRBD2 (5 bases). This CDR3 is 14 amino acids long. V was shortened by 0 bases and J by 3 bases, with 7 bases between the two germline ends. The germline V gene has CDR1 SEHNR and CDR2 FQNEAQ (reference sequence). The DNA for the CDR3 is TGTGCCAGCAGCTTAGCCGGGAAGACAGATACGCAGTATTTT. This gives the protein CASSLAGKTDTQYF. The full variable domain, with the rest looked up from reference TRBV7-9 and TRBJ2-3, is DTGVSQNPRHKITKRGQNVTFRCDPISEHNRLYWYRQTLGQGPEFLTYFQNEAQLEKSRLLSDRFSAERPKGSFSTLEIQRTEQGDSAMYLCASSLAGKTDTQYFGPGTRLTVL.

This clonotype was counted only a few times. DNA for the CDR3: TGCGCCAGCAGCCAAGAGGTGCGGGAGGCCTACGAGCAGTACTTC. It yields the protein CASSQEVREAYEQYF. The genes are TRBV4-1 and TRBJ2-7, with 8 bases aligning to TRBD2. Trimming cost V 0 bases and J 2 bases; bases outside gene matches: 3. The germline V gene encodes CDR1 MGHRA and CDR2 YSYEKL. This CDR3 comprises 15 residues.

The gene calls are TRBV29-1 and TRBJ2-3; 11 bases align to TRBD2. Germline CDR1 is SQVTM and CDR2 is ANQGSEA. The CDR3 is made up of 14 amino acids. The V gene end was trimmed by 6 bases and the J gene end by 4 bases; junction bases not matched to a gene: 6. CDR3 amino acids: CSVLLAGGPDTQYF. Written as DNA, the CDR3 is TGCAGCGTCCTCCTAGCGGGAGGTCCAGATACGCAGTATTTT.

This clonotype was detected only a few times. In nucleotides, the CDR3 is TGCGCCAGCAGCCCGCTCCGGGACCCGAACACCGGGGAGCTGTTTTTT. It encodes CASSPLRDPNTGELFF. The V gene is TRBV5-1, the J gene TRBJ2-2; the D call may be TRBD1 or TRBD2 (5 bases each). Germline V CDR1 and CDR2: SGHRS, YFSETQ. This CDR3 has 16 amino acids. Trimming removed 4 bases from V and 0 bases from J, with 13 bases in between. Looking up the rest from reference TRBV5-1 and TRBJ2-2 gives the full variable domain: KAGVTQTPRYLIKTRGQQVTLSCSPISGHRSVSWYQQTPGQGLQFLFEYFSETQRNKGNFPGRFSGRQFSNSRSEMNVSTLELGDSALYLCASSPLRDPNTGELFFGEGSRLTVL.

The CDR3 DNA is TGTGCCAGCAGCTTAGGGACAGGGACTGAAGAGACCCAGTACTTC. It encodes CASSLGTGTEETQYF. The rearrangement joins TRBV7-8 to TRBJ2-5; 8 bases fit TRBD1. CDR1 and CDR2 from the germline V gene are SGHVS and FQNEAQ. After removal of 1 base from V and 3 bases from J, the junction contained 4 bases not matched to a gene. The CDR3 consists of 15 residues. Together with reference TRBV7-8 and TRBJ2-5, the CDR3 gives the full variable domain: GAGVSQSPRYKVAKRGQDVALRCDPISGHVSLFWYQQALGQGPEFLTYFQNEAQLDKSGLPSDRFFAERPEGSVSTLKIQRTQQEDSAVYLCASSLGTGTEETQYFGPGTRLLVL.

Comment on this clonotype: One end of the junction varies from germline; a read error may be responsible. The chain links TRBV10-3 to TRBJ1-1; the D gene is possibly TRBD1 (6 bases). The CDR3 length is 13 residues. Per germline, CDR1 ENHRY and CDR2 SYGVKD. The CDR3 coding sequence is TGTGCCTCCCAGGCGGGGGCCGACACTGAAGCTTTATTT. It specifies CASQAGADTEALF.